A selection of T cell receptor beta chains follows, all from one sample in a study of T-cell reconstitution after alpha-beta-depleted transplantation in children. TCRdb reanalysed the PCR reads using MiXCR and keeps one entry per CDR3 protein. The table has approximately 650,000 distinct CDR3 sequences, around 13% seen once. The source was PBMCs, collected before TCRalphabeta/CD19-depleted stem cell transplant. Receptors originate from a girl aged 2 to 10 with congenital amegakaryocytic thrombocytopenia, due to receive a stem cell transplant. The CDR3 runs from the conserved cysteine through the conserved F or W. Each record gives: clone size, J gene, V gene, CDR3 length, D gene, CDR3 DNA, CDR3 protein. The D gene is left open where the match is weak. Expanded clones are given a class, and other clones once, few, many or no size at all.

many,TRBJ2-1,TRBV4-1,11,-,TGCGCCAGCAGCCAAGCGGGAGCGCAGTTCTTC,CASSQAGAQFF
few,TRBJ2-1,TRBV7-3,16,-,TGTGCCAGCAGCTTAAAGGGTCCAACGGTAACGAATGAGCAGTTCTTC,CASSLKGPTVTNEQFF
-,TRBJ1-1,TRBV5-1,12,TRBD1,TGCGCCAGCAGCGGGCGGGGACAGGAAGCTTTCTTT,CASSGRGQEAFF
-,TRBJ2-3,TRBV11-1,18,-,TGTGCCAGCAGCCCGAGACGCCTTCTCGGAACTAGCACAGATACGCAGTATTTT,CASSPRRLLGTSTDTQYF
many,TRBJ2-1,TRBV10-2,14,-,TGCGCCAGCTCGAAGGGGGTTTCATACAATGAGCAGTTCTTC,CASSKGVSYNEQFF
many,TRBJ2-7,TRBV11-2,10,-,TGTGCCAGCAGCTCCTGGGAGCAGTACTTC,CASSSWEQYF
-,TRBJ2-1,TRBV11-1,18,TRBD2,TGTGCCAGCAGCTTAGCCGCGGGGGCTAGCGGGATAAGTTATGAGCAGTTCTTC,CASSLAAGASGISYEQFF
-,TRBJ1-1,TRBV7-2,15,-,TGTGCCAGCAGCTTCGCGGGGGTAAGGGACACTGAAGCTTTCTTT,CASSFAGVRDTEAFF
-,TRBJ2-7,TRBV5-1,15,TRBD2,TGCGCCAGCAGCCCAGGGACTAGCGGTATGGGCGAGCAGTACTTC,CASSPGTSGMGEQYF
few,TRBJ2-2,TRBV11-2,16,-,TGTGCCAGCAGCTTATGGCGGGGACGGAACACCGGGGAGCTGTTTTTT,CASSLWRGRNTGELFF
many,TRBJ2-3,TRBV12-5,14,TRBD1,TGTGCTAGTGGCTCCGGGACAGGCACAGATACGCAGTATTTT,CASGSGTGTDTQYF
-,TRBJ1-1,TRBV3-1,16,-,TGTGCCAGCAGCCAAGATGGTCCGGGTCTGAACACTGAAGCTTTCTTT,CASSQDGPGLNTEAFF
-,TRBJ1-5,TRBV29-1,15,TRBD1,TGCAGCGTTTCCTTGCAGGGGGATAGCAATCAGCCCCAGCATTTT,CSVSLQGDSNQPQHF
many,TRBJ1-5,TRBV27,14,-,TGTGCCAGCAGTCTCTTACAGGGAAATCAGCCCCAGCATTTT,CASSLLQGNQPQHF
many,TRBJ2-3,TRBV12-3/TRBV12-4,15,TRBD1,TGTGCCAGCAGTTTACGGGACAGGGCTCCAGATACGCAGTATTTT,CASSLRDRAPDTQYF
-,TRBJ2-1,TRBV30,14,TRBD1,TGTGCCTGGAGCAAAGGACAGGGGGCGAATGAGCAGTTCTTC,CAWSKGQGANEQFF
-,TRBJ1-6,TRBV15,15,-,TGTGCCACCAGCAGACTGGACAGCCCTGATTCACCCCTCCACTTT,CATSRLDSPDSPLHF
few,TRBJ2-2,TRBV7-3,14,-,TGTGCCAGCAGCCAATACAGGATGGGTGGGGAGCTGTTTTTT,CASSQYRMGGELFF
many,TRBJ2-5,TRBV29-1,16,-,TGCAGCGTTGAAGGCTTACAGGGTACCTTTTTGGGGTCCCAGTACTTC,CSVEGLQGTFLGSQYF
many,TRBJ1-1,TRBV21-1,10,-,TGTCCGGGACTCCCAACTGAAGCTTTCTTT,CPGLPTEAFF
few,TRBJ1-2,TRBV20-1,17,TRBD1,TGCAGTGCCCTGGGACAGGCACGCGCGAGTCTCATGTATGGCTACACCTTC,CSALGQARASLMYGYTF
many,TRBJ2-7,TRBV12-3/TRBV12-4,13,-,TGTGCCAGCAGTTTGTCAAAGGCCTACGAGCAGTACTTC,CASSLSKAYEQYF
many,TRBJ2-7,TRBV6-1,14,TRBD2,TGTGCCACCTATTCTAGCGGGATTACCTACGAGCAGTACTTC,CATYSSGITYEQYF
few,TRBJ2-5,TRBV2,15,-,TGTGCCAGCAATACCTTAGCGGTCGGGGGAGAGACCCAGTACTTC,CASNTLAVGGETQYF
-,TRBJ2-1,TRBV7-9,14,-,TGTGCCAGCAGCTTAGTGGAGTTCTACAATGAGCAGTTCTTC,CASSLVEFYNEQFF
many,TRBJ2-7,TRBV29-1,14,-,TGCAGCGTTGTAGGGCAGACAAAGCCCTACGAGCAGTACTTC,CSVVGQTKPYEQYF
few,TRBJ2-3,TRBV20-1,16,TRBD2,TGCAGTGCCCGTGAAAGGACTAGCCCTTTCACAGATACGCAGTATTTT,CSARERTSPFTDTQYF
-,TRBJ1-1,TRBV28,13,-,TGTGCCAGCCTTAAAAATATGAACACTGAAGCTTTCTTT,CASLKNMNTEAFF
-,TRBJ2-1,TRBV18,17,TRBD2,TGTGCCAGCTCACCAACTTCGCTAACTAGCGGGAGCGATGAGCAGTTCTTC,CASSPTSLTSGSDEQFF
many,TRBJ1-2,TRBV27,18,-,TGTGCCAGCCTGGGTGTTGGATACGGGAGATCTATTCCCTATGGCTACACCTTC,CASLGVGYGRSIPYGYTF